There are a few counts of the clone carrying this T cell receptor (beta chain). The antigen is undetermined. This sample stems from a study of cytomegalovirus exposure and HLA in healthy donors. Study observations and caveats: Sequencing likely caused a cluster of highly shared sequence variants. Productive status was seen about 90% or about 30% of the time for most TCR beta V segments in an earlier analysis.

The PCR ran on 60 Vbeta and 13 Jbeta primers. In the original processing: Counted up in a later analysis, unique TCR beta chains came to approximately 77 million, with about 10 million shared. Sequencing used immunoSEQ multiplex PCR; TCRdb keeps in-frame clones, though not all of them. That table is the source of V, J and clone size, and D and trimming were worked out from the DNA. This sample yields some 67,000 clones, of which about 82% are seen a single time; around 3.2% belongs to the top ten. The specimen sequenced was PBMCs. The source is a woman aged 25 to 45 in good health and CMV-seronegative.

The CDR3: CASSLYDREAFF. In nucleotides, the CDR3 is TGTGCCAGCAGCTTGTACGACAGGGAAGCTTTCTTT. The V call is TRBV7-2, the J call TRBJ1-1, with D maybe TRBD1 (6 bases). Trimming left V 3 bases short and J 8 bases short, with 10 bases between. Germline lookup yields CDR1 SGHTA and CDR2 FQGNSA. The CDR3 extends over 12 amino acids.